Sequencing of this T cell receptor (beta chain) was carried out in a study of blood T cell repertoires in COVID-19 (dated by TCRdb to about 2020). Background for the entire study: Samples from collaborators originated in the United States, Italy and Spain and spanned both the acute and convalescent phases of COVID-19. Where available, HLA class I and class II types were taken from metadata supplied by the sample provider and were not determined by assay-based typing. Nearly every sample came with metadata listing a de-identified subject ID, COVID-19 status, age in years and sex. Deeply sampled blood TCRbeta repertoires from subjects exposed to, actively infected with, or recovered from COVID-19 were included in the dataset. The material from the prospective study consisted of cDNA or gDNA derived from T cells, B-cell-depleted T cells, or PBMCs. The repertoires were released in a freely available public database meant as a resource for research on the immune response to SARS-CoV-2. Samples came from the ongoing ImmuneRACE study (first 160 participants) plus 1,254 subjects from 6 global collaborators. General findings and caveats noted by the study authors: Clinical and demographic metadata were provided uncurated, with the amount varying by source and participant.

On this clone: The antigen it recognizes is unknown. One base away there is no much larger clone; base qualities are not given.

At one collaborating source in Seattle, patients were enrolled during active infection and were followed longitudinally through the course of disease. Each collaborating institution followed its own protocols to collect whole blood in K2EDTA tubes. For TCRbeta analysis, collaborator samples were shipped as frozen whole blood, as isolated PBMCs, or as DNA extracted from either sample type. TCRbeta CDR3 regions were amplified from genomic DNA using the immunoSEQ Assay, a bias-controlled multiplex PCR. From the authors' description of their analysis: Within the assay, amplification of reference gene primers was used to estimate how many nucleated cells each sample contained. Sequence reads were collapsed and filtered to measure the absolute abundance of every unique TCRbeta CDR3 rearrangement. For each sample, productive Simpson clonality was calculated as the square root of Simpson's diversity index across productive rearrangements. As stored in TCRdb, this immuneACCESS dataset retains in-frame rearrangements with V and J assigned. A fraction of the clones does not appear; measured against another copy, unresolved V genes explain less than half of the discrepancy, and the remainder lacks a known reason. V and J calls plus clone size are reproduced from that table; the DNA served to infer D and trimming. The sample yields 250,000 to 350,000 clones; almost 90% were counted once. Around 11% of the sample comes from the top ten.

Taken from the germline V gene, the CDR1 and CDR2 loops are SGHDT and YYEEEE. Taken from cysteine to phenylalanine, the CDR3 has 17 residues. The only DNA kept is the CDR3, 51 bases in frame from the first base. V loses 0 bases at its end and J loses 3 bases; junction bases beyond the gene matches: 3. The chain links TRBV5-6 with TRBJ2-7; 16 junctional bases match TRBD2. The sequence derives from a woman under 40 with COVID-19, enrolled during active disease. The sample taken for sequencing was peripheral blood. This receptor has the CDR3 CASSLGGLAGGVYEQYF. The DNA reads TGTGCCAGCAGCTTGGGGGGACTAGCGGGAGGGGTCTACGAGCAGTACTTC.